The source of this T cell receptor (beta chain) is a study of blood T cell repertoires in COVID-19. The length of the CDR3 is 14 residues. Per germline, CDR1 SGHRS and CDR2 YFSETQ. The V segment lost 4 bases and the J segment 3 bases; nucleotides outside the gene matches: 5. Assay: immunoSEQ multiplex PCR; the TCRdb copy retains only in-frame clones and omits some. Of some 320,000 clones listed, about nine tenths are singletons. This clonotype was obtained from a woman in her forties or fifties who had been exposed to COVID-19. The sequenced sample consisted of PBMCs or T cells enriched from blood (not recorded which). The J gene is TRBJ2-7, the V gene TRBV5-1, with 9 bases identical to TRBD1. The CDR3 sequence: CASSPRDRDYEQYF. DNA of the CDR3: TGCGCCAGCAGCCCCCGGGACAGGGACTACGAGCAGTACTTC.